This is a list of T cell receptor beta chains from one sample in a study of CD8 T cells in acute hepatitis C reinfection. The method was immunoSEQ multiplex PCR; TCRdb's version includes in-frame clones alone and lacks a portion of them. The data hold 38,000 or so clones, with 87% observed a single time. The sequencing input was naive CD8+ T cells from PBMCs. The receptors come from a man aged 30 to 45 with chronic hepatitis C. The CDR3 runs from the conserved cysteine through the conserved F or W. A D gene is named only where the DNA matches it firmly. A row's size may be missing; if present it is once, few, many or a size class.

cdr3_nt | cdr3_aa | v_call | clone_size | j_call | d_call
TGTGCCTGGAGCCACGGGACAGGCTACAATGAGCAGTTCTTC | CAWSHGTGYNEQFF | TRBV30 | . | TRBJ2-1 | TRBD1
TGTGCCAGTAGTACCCACAGGGCCTCTGGGGCCAACGTCCTGACTTTC | CASSTHRASGANVLTF | TRBV19 | . | TRBJ2-6 | .
TGCGCCAGTGCTCAGGGGGTCCAAGAGACCCAGTACTTC | CASAQGVQETQYF | TRBV10-1 | . | TRBJ2-5 | TRBD1
TGCAGCGTTGAAACCCGAGACAGGGCCTCCTACGAGCAGTACTTC | CSVETRDRASYEQYF | TRBV29-1 | . | TRBJ2-7 | TRBD1
TGCGCCAGCAGAAGGACAGGGCTTGACGGGGAGCTGTTTTTT | CASRRTGLDGELFF | TRBV4-3 | . | TRBJ2-2 | TRBD1
TGTGCCAGCAGCTTAAGTGGCGGCAGCTCCTACAATGAGCAGTTCTTC | CASSLSGGSSYNEQFF | TRBV7-6 | . | TRBJ2-1 | .
TGTGCCAGCAGCGCCGGGACAGAACTTACCTATGGCTACACCTTC | CASSAGTELTYGYTF | TRBV5-6 | . | TRBJ1-2 | TRBD1
TGTGCCAGCAGTGTATACGGGGAGTCTAACTATGGCTACACCTTC | CASSVYGESNYGYTF | TRBV2 | . | TRBJ1-2 | .
TGTGCCATCAGGGAGGGGGCTGTTAATTCACCCCTCCACTTT | CAIREGAVNSPLHF | TRBV10-3 | once | TRBJ1-6 | TRBD1
TGTGCCAGCAGCGTAACTAGCGGGACTTACAATGAGCAGTTCTTC | CASSVTSGTYNEQFF | TRBV9 | . | TRBJ2-1 | TRBD2
TGTGCCAGCAGTTTTTCAATGGGGAATACGCAGTATTTT | CASSFSMGNTQYF | TRBV27 | . | TRBJ2-3 | .
TGTGCCAGCAGCTCCGGATTCTCCTACGAGCAGTACTTC | CASSSGFSYEQYF | TRBV13 | . | TRBJ2-7 | .
TGTGCCAGCAGCCCTACCGGTACTAGCGAACCCTACGAGCAGTACTTC | CASSPTGTSEPYEQYF | TRBV13 | . | TRBJ2-7 | TRBD2
TGTGCCAGCAGTGAGGGGGACGGGAGAGATACGCAGTATTTT | CASSEGDGRDTQYF | TRBV2 | . | TRBJ2-3 | .
TGTGCCAGCCCGACATGCGGGGGGACGTACGAGCAGTACTTC | CASPTCGGTYEQYF | TRBV7-4 | . | TRBJ2-7 | TRBD2
TGTGCCAGCCGAATTAAGTCTAGCACAGATACGCAGTATTTT | CASRIKSSTDTQYF | TRBV2 | . | TRBJ2-3 | .
TGTGCCAGTACTTTTCCGACAGGTCGGAGGGAAGCTTTCTTT | CASTFPTGRREAFF | TRBV19 | . | TRBJ1-1 | .
TGTGCCAGCACCCCGGACAGGCCGTTCTACGAGCAGTACTTC | CASTPDRPFYEQYF | TRBV2 | once | TRBJ2-7 | TRBD1
TGTGCCAGCAGTTTAATGCCTAGCGGCTCCTACAATGAGCAGTTCTTC | CASSLMPSGSYNEQFF | TRBV27 | . | TRBJ2-1 | TRBD2
TGTGCCACCGGACAGGGGGCCTACGAGCAGTACTTC | CATGQGAYEQYF | TRBV19 | . | TRBJ2-7 | TRBD1
TGTGCCAGCAGTTTATCGACTAGTGTCTCCTACAATGAGCAGTTCTTC | CASSLSTSVSYNEQFF | TRBV27 | few | TRBJ2-1 | .
TGTGCCAGCAGTGGTGGCGGGGCAGGAATGAACACTGAAGCTTTCTTT | CASSGGGAGMNTEAFF | TRBV6-1 | . | TRBJ1-1 | .
TGCGCCAGCAGCCGACAGAAAACTTCGGACAATGAGCAGTTCTTC | CASSRQKTSDNEQFF | TRBV5-1 | . | TRBJ2-1 | .
TGTGCCAGCAGCTTAAGCCGACAGGGGGCATGGCAAGAGACCCAGTACTTC | CASSLSRQGAWQETQYF | TRBV5-4 | . | TRBJ2-5 | TRBD1
TGTGCCAGCAGCTTTAGCCCGTCCTCCTACGAGCAGTACTTC | CASSFSPSSYEQYF | TRBV7-9 | . | TRBJ2-7 | .
TGCGCCAGCAGCCAAGAAGTGAGGACCTCCGGCTATGGCTACACCTTC | CASSQEVRTSGYGYTF | TRBV4-3 | . | TRBJ1-2 | .
TGTGCCAGTACCCTGACAGGATCGTCTTACGAGCAGTACTTC | CASTLTGSSYEQYF | TRBV19 | . | TRBJ2-7 | .
TGCGCCAGCAGCTTGGGGCGGAACACTGAAGCTTTCTTT | CASSLGRNTEAFF | TRBV5-1 | . | TRBJ1-1 | .
TGTGCCAGCGCCTACTCCGACACCGGGGAGCTGTTTTTT | CASAYSDTGELFF | TRBV2 | . | TRBJ2-2 | .
TGCAGCGTTGCGGACGCCACCTACGAGCAGTACTTC | CSVADATYEQYF | TRBV29-1 | . | TRBJ2-7 | .
TGTGCCAGTAATATCGGCGATGAAGCTTTCTTT | CASNIGDEAFF | TRBV25-1 | . | TRBJ1-1 | .
TGTGCCAGCAGCTTAGGCTGGGCTAGCACAGATACGCAGTATTTT | CASSLGWASTDTQYF | TRBV7-2 | . | TRBJ2-3 | .
TGTGCCAGCAGCCCGCGGGACAAGAACACCGGGGAGCTGTTTTTT | CASSPRDKNTGELFF | TRBV7-9 | . | TRBJ2-2 | .
TGCGCCAGCAGCTCATGGAACGGAGACGGGGAAGCTTTCTTT | CASSSWNGDGEAFF | TRBV5-1 | . | TRBJ1-1 | .
TGTGCCAGCAGCTTAGTACAGGGGAGTGGAGATACGCAGTATTTT | CASSLVQGSGDTQYF | TRBV7-6 | . | TRBJ2-3 | TRBD1
TGTGCCAGCAGCATCGGTGGTGAGAACACTGAAGCTTTCTTT | CASSIGGENTEAFF | TRBV7-6 | . | TRBJ1-1 | .
TGTGCCAGCAGCCAAGGGGGTATCCGGACTGAAGCTTTCTTT | CASSQGGIRTEAFF | TRBV9 | . | TRBJ1-1 | .
TGTGCCAGCAGCTCGGGACTAGCTTACAATGAGCAGTTCTTC | CASSSGLAYNEQFF | TRBV7-9 | . | TRBJ2-1 | TRBD2
TGTGCCAGCAGCCAGGACGGCTTGGAGACCCAGTACTTC | CASSQDGLETQYF | TRBV7-9 | . | TRBJ2-5 | .
TGTGCCAGCAGCCTCCCCCGGGCAGCCTCAAGGGAAGCTTTCTTT | CASSLPRAASREAFF | TRBV7-9 | few | TRBJ1-1 | .
TGTGCCAGCAGTTTTTTCAGGACAGGGAAGGGCGGGGAGCTGTTTTTT | CASSFFRTGKGGELFF | TRBV28 | . | TRBJ2-2 | TRBD1
TGTGCCAGCAGCTTAGAGGTGACTAGCGAATACACCGGGGAGCTGTTTTTT | CASSLEVTSEYTGELFF | TRBV7-8 | once | TRBJ2-2 | TRBD2
TGCAGCGTTGAGGGGAGGGCTCTCGGGGGATACGAGCAGTACTTC | CSVEGRALGGYEQYF | TRBV29-1 | . | TRBJ2-7 | TRBD2
TGTGCCAGCAGGTCCGGGGCTAATAATTCACCCCTCCACTTT | CASRSGANNSPLHF | TRBV27 | . | TRBJ1-6 | .
TGTGCCAGCAGTGAAGGGGCTAGCTGGAATGAGCAGTTCTTC | CASSEGASWNEQFF | TRBV2 | once | TRBJ2-1 | .
TGTGCCAGCAGCCAATTTCAGCCTCCGGGAAACACCATATATTTT | CASSQFQPPGNTIYF | TRBV14 | . | TRBJ1-3 | .
TGTGCCAGCAGTCTAGTAGGGGTTGGCTACGAGCAGTACTTC | CASSLVGVGYEQYF | TRBV11-2 | . | TRBJ2-7 | .
TGTGCCTGGAGTCTCAGGGCCACCGGGGAGCTGTTTTTT | CAWSLRATGELFF | TRBV30 | . | TRBJ2-2 | .
TGTGCCAGTAGTATAACTCCTCTGCCGGGGACTTTCTCCTACAATGAGCAGTTCTTC | CASSITPLPGTFSYNEQFF | TRBV19 | once | TRBJ2-1 | .
TGTGCCAGCGGCTATTTGACAGATACGCAGTATTTT | CASGYLTDTQYF | TRBV11-2 | . | TRBJ2-3 | .
TGTGCCTGGAGTTCGACAGGCGAGTATGGCTACACCTTC | CAWSSTGEYGYTF | TRBV30 | . | TRBJ1-2 | .
TGTGCCAGCAGACCCTCCCCCTGGGGGGACTACGAGCAGTACTTC | CASRPSPWGDYEQYF | TRBV28 | . | TRBJ2-7 | .